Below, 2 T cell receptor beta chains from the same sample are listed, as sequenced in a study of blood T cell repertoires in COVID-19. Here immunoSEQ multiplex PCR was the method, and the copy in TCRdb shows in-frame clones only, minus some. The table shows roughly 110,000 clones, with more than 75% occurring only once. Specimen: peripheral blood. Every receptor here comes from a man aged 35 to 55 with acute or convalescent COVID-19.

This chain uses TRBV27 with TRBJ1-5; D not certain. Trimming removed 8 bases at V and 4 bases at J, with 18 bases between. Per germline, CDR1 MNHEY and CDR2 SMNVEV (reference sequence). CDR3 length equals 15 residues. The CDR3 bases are TGTGCCAGCCCGGAGCGGGGTGAGGGTAATCAGCCCCAGCATTTT. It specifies CASPERGEGNQPQHF.

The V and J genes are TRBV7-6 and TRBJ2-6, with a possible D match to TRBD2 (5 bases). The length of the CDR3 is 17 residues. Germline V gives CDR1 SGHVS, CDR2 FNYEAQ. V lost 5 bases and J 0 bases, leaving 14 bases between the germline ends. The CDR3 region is CASSGGISDSGANVLTF. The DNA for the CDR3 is TGTGCCAGCAGCGGAGGAATTTCCGACTCTGGGGCCAACGTCCTGACTTTC.